Each of the 21 T cell receptor beta chains below was sequenced from the same sample in a study of spatial heterogeneity in lung cancer. Each CDR3 protein is one row after TCRdb ran MiXCR on the 5' RACE reads. The sample records tens of thousands of distinct CDR3 sequences, roughly 5% being singletons. As to time point: sample taken at primary tumor resection. TCRs were sequenced from unsorted whole RNA of tumor, nontumor lung or PBMC. Sequencing used PBMCs, obtained at surgery. The receptors stem from a female donor with early-stage non-small cell lung cancer.

This clonotype occurred many times. V is TRBV29-1 and J is TRBJ1-2; no reliable D call. Germline values: CDR1 SQVTM, CDR2 ANQGSEA. This CDR3 region has 16 residues. Between the trimmed V and J ends, which lost 4 bases and 6 bases, there was a span of 24 bases. Here the CDR3 reads CSVVPDPPGSSDGYTF. CDR3 DNA: TGCAGCGTTGTACCGGACCCACCGGGTTCAAGCGATGGCTACACCTTC.

This clonotype has ten or more counts. The CDR3 DNA reads TGCAGTGCTAGGGGCCTAGCGGGAGGGGGGATTGAGCAGTTCTTC. It codes for CSARGLAGGGIEQFF. The V gene is TRBV20-1, the J gene TRBJ2-1; 12 bases are shared with TRBD2. The CDR3 runs 15 residues. V lost 3 bases, J lost 9 bases, and 9 bases stayed unmatched. Germline lookup yields CDR1 DFQATT and CDR2 SNEGSKA (reference sequence).

The table lists this clonotype with many counts. The chain carries TRBV2 and TRBJ2-3, with D possibly TRBD2 on 6 matching bases. Germline CDR1 and CDR2: SNHLY and FYNNEI. The V end lost 4 bases, the J end lost 6 bases, and 8 bases lay between the germline ends. The CDR3 covers 12 residues. The CDR3 DNA is TGTGCCAGCAGTGGCGGGGCCGATACGCAGTATTTT. It yields the protein CASSGGADTQYF.

This clonotype was counted ten times or more. The CDR3 protein is CASSLEDRVKQYF. The DNA of the CDR3 is TGTGCCAGCAGCTTGGAGGACAGGGTGAAGCAGTACTTC. The chain is built from TRBV5-6 and TRBJ2-7; TRBD1 agrees at 8 bases. Germline CDR1 SGHDT, CDR2 YYEEEE. V dropped 0 bases and J dropped 8; count of bases not matched to a gene: 4. This CDR3 has 13 amino acids.

This clonotype counts as medium-sized (0.01 to 0.1%). The genes are TRBV11-2 and TRBJ2-7; D not certain. This CDR3 has 12 residues. Deletions cut 1 base from V and 5 bases from J, with 6 bases between. Germline CDR1 and CDR2: SGHAT and FQNNGV. This CDR3 reads CASSLVGNEQYF. The CDR3 DNA is TGTGCCAGCAGCTTAGTCGGAAACGAGCAGTACTTC.

This clonotype was seen repeatedly, ten times or more. This chain joins TRBV7-2 and TRBJ2-7; TRBD2 might be the D (6 bases). V dropped 2 bases and J dropped 2 bases, with 13 bases sitting between them. Per germline, CDR1 SGHTA and CDR2 FQGNSA. This CDR3 region has 15 residues. DNA of the CDR3: TGTGCCAGCAGCTTATTAGGACTACCTACCTACGAGCAGTACTTC. Amino acids: CASSLLGLPTYEQYF.

This clonotype was seen many times. The chain employs TRBV5-6 and TRBJ2-7, with D unresolved. The CDR3 spans 13 residues. Trimming removed 0 bases from V and 6 bases from J, with 10 bases in between. CDR1 is SGHDT, CDR2 YYEEEE, per germline. The CDR3 is CASSLDRHSEQYF. DNA of the CDR3: TGTGCCAGCAGCTTGGATCGGCACTCCGAGCAGTACTTC.

This clonotype was seen ten or more times. The V gene is TRBV7-9, the J gene TRBJ2-7, with 12 bases aligning to TRBD1. Germline V gene data show CDR1 as SEHNR and CDR2 as FQNEAQ (reference sequence). After removal of 5 bases from V and 7 bases from J, the junction contained 6 bases not matched to a gene. The CDR3 is made up of 14 amino acids. The CDR3 protein is CASSPRDRGREQYF. CDR3 nucleotides: TGTGCCAGCAGCCCGAGGGACAGGGGGCGGGAGCAGTACTTC.

This clonotype was counted ten times or more. This chain links TRBV28 with TRBJ1-1; TRBD1 might be the D (5 bases). V was pared by 6 bases and J by 0 bases, with 26 bases between. Looked up from germline, CDR1 is MDHEN and CDR2 is SYDVKM. This CDR3 is 19 amino acids long. CDR3 region: CASSSGTGGRSVLNTEAFF. The CDR3, as DNA: TGTGCCAGCAGCTCGGGGACTGGGGGACGATCAGTTTTGAACACTGAAGCTTTCTTT.

This clonotype was seen many times. The chain recombines TRBV29-1 with TRBJ2-3, with 10 bases matching TRBD2. The germline CDR1 and CDR2 sequences are SQVTM and ANQGSEA. The CDR3 has 16 residues. The V and J ends lost 3 bases and 3 bases, in that order; junction bases with no gene match: 9. CDR3 protein: CSVDPLSGRRTDTQYF. CDR3 bases: TGCAGCGTTGATCCCCTTAGCGGGAGGCGGACAGATACGCAGTATTTT.

This clonotype was seen at least ten times. This sequence joins TRBV3-1 and TRBJ1-5; no definite D call. The CDR3 is made up of 14 amino acids. Germline V gene sequence: CDR1 LGHDT, CDR2 YNNKEL (reference sequence). Trimming took 3 bases from V and 3 from J, leaving 9 bases between them. The CDR3, as DNA: TGTGCCAGCAGCCACGGCGGGTACAATCAGCCCCAGCATTTT. Translation gives CASSHGGYNQPQHF. The full variable domain, with the rest looked up from reference TRBV3-1 and TRBJ1-5, is DTAVSQTPKYLVTQMGNDKSIKCEQNLGHDTMYWYKQDSKKFLKIMFSYNNKELIINETVPNRFSPKSPDKAHLNLHINSLELGDSAVYFCASSHGGYNQPQHFGDGTRLSIL.

This clonotype was counted ten times or more. CDR3 in amino acids: CASSQDWDSGYTYEQYF. CDR3 coding DNA: TGCGCCAGCAGCCAAGATTGGGATAGCGGTTATACCTACGAGCAGTACTTC. The V gene is TRBV4-3, the J gene TRBJ2-7; D is perhaps TRBD2 (6 bases). Deletions cut 0 bases from V and 2 bases from J, with 17 bases between. This CDR3 region has 17 residues. Germline V gene data show CDR1 as LGHNA and CDR2 as YSLEER.

This clonotype was seen ten or more times. The CDR3 DNA sequence: TGTGCCAGCAGTTCCTCTTGGGTGATAGCATCGACAGATACGCAGTATTTT. Residues: CASSSSWVIASTDTQYF. J is TRBJ2-3 and V is TRBV12-3 or TRBV12-4; D is uncertain. The CDR3 has 17 residues. The V gene lost 4 bases and the J gene lost 3 bases, with 20 bases spanning the gap.

Ten or more counts support this clonotype. V usage is TRBV5-5 and J usage is TRBJ2-5; D perhaps matches TRBD2 (5 bases). Between the trimmed V and J ends, which lost 3 bases and 2 bases, there was a span of 11 bases. Germline assignment: CDR1 SGHKS and CDR2 YYEKEE (reference sequence). The CDR3 runs 14 residues. The CDR3 sequence is CASSSLASQETQYF. The CDR3, as DNA: TGTGCCAGCAGCTCTTTAGCGAGTCAAGAGACCCAGTACTTC.

The table lists this clonotype with many counts. The V call is TRBV20-1, the J call TRBJ2-1; 13 bases fit TRBD2. This CDR3 is built from 16 residues. The V gene's germline CDR1 is DFQATT and CDR2 SNEGSKA (reference sequence). V was pared by 4 bases and J by 2 bases, with 5 bases of the junction left unmatched. The CDR3 bases are TGCAGTGCTACCGGGACTAGCGGGGAGGCCTACAATGAGCAGTTCTTC. As protein: CSATGTSGEAYNEQFF.

This clonotype appeared many times. This chain uses TRBV5-5 with TRBJ1-1; D is uncertain. The CDR3 totals 15 residues. Germline V lookup: CDR1 SGHKS, CDR2 YYEKEE (reference sequence). The ends were cut back, 1 base at V and 1 base at J, with 11 bases in the middle. The CDR3 sequence: CASSLMWGTNTEAFF. The CDR3 DNA follows: TGTGCCAGCAGCTTGATGTGGGGTACGAACACTGAAGCTTTCTTT.

This clonotype was seen ten or more times. The chain is built from TRBV2 and TRBJ2-3, with 11 bases identical to TRBD2. CDR1 SNHLY and CDR2 FYNNEI come from the germline V gene. Trimming took 7 bases from V and 4 from J; bases not matched to a gene: 4. The CDR3 is 14 amino acids. CDR3 bases: TGTGCCAGCATGCTAGCGGGGGGACCAGATACGCAGTATTTT. It yields the protein CASMLAGGPDTQYF.

The sample holds many counts of this clonotype. The CDR3 is CAISRQERDQETQYF. CDR3 nucleotides: TGTGCCATCAGCCGACAGGAGCGGGATCAAGAGACCCAGTACTTC. The gene calls are TRBV10-3 and TRBJ2-5, with TRBD2 as a possible D gene (7 bases). Germline V lookup: CDR1 ENHRY, CDR2 SYGVKD. Trimming removed 6 bases from V and 2 bases from J, with 16 bases in between. This CDR3 region has 15 residues.

This clonotype has ten or more counts. The V and J genes are TRBV18 and TRBJ1-5; the match to TRBD1 covers 8 bases. This CDR3 has 15 amino acids. Germline assignment: CDR1 KGHSH and CDR2 LQKENI. The trim removed 5 bases at V and 4 bases at J, leaving 7 bases unmatched. CDR3 sequence reads: CASSDRGTTNQPQHF. The DNA of the CDR3 is TGTGCCAGCTCAGACAGGGGCACGACTAATCAGCCCCAGCATTTT.

This clonotype was seen at least ten times. This chain joins TRBV7-8 and TRBJ2-5; D unresolved. The V end was cut by 2 bases, the J end by 1 base, with 11 bases between. This CDR3 region has 15 residues. Germline assignment: CDR1 SGHVS and CDR2 FQNEAQ. The CDR3 DNA follows: TGTGCCAGCAGCTTAATTTGGGGTCCCCAAGAGACCCAGTACTTC. Translated, it gives CASSLIWGPQETQYF.

This clonotype was recorded at least ten times. The chain combines TRBV12-3 or TRBV12-4 with TRBJ1-1; tentatively, D is TRBD1 (6 bases). With 3 bases removed from V and 8 bases from J, the gap between germline ends came to 22 bases. CDR3 length equals 16 residues. The DNA for the CDR3 is TGTGCCAGCAGTTTGTCGCAGGGGTTCGGGGTATTAGAAGCTTTCTTT. Amino acids: CASSLSQGFGVLEAFF.